One and the same sample provided the 24 T cell receptor beta chains below, sequenced in a study of radiotherapy plus CTLA-4 blockade in lung cancer. The repertoire was sequenced with immunoSEQ multiplex PCR; TCRdb's copy has only in-frame clones and lacks some. Here the sample spans approximately 40,000 clones, approximately 71% being singletons. Sequenced material: peripheral blood, taken from a patient treated with radiotherapy plus ipilimumab. The receptors shown here come from a human donor with non-small cell lung cancer whose response to radiotherapy plus ipilimumab could not be evaluated.

J is TRBJ2-1 and V is TRBV4-3; the match to TRBD1 covers 8 bases. The CDR3 runs 16 residues. V gave up 4 bases and J gave up 0 bases; unmatched junction bases: 5. CDR1 and CDR2 (germline): LGHNA, YSLEER. In nucleotides, the CDR3 is TGCGCCAGCAGCCTTTTGACAGGGGCCTCCTACAATGAGCAGTTCTTC. Translation gives CASSLLTGASYNEQFF.

The V and J genes are TRBV5-1 and TRBJ1-2, with D perhaps matching TRBD1 (5 bases). CDR1 is SGHRS and CDR2 is YFSETQ in the germline V gene. V lost 2 bases to trimming and J lost 3 bases, with 14 bases between them. This CDR3 spans 15 amino acids. For the CDR3, the DNA is TGCGCCAGCAGCTTCGCTCGAGGAGGGGACTATGGCTACACCTTC. This gives the protein CASSFARGGDYGYTF.

The gene calls are TRBV2 and TRBJ2-5; TRBD2 matches 10 bases. The CDR3 contains 14 residues. The germline CDR1 and CDR2 sequences are SNHLY and FYNNEI. The V gene end was trimmed by 6 bases and the J gene end by 1 base; junction bases not matched to a gene: 2. The CDR3 nucleotides are TGTGCCAGCAGATGGACTAGCGGCCAAGAGACCCAGTACTTC. This gives the protein CASRWTSGQETQYF.

The chain recombines TRBV29-1 with TRBJ1-4, with D hard to call. This CDR3 has 12 amino acids. Germline V lookup: CDR1 SQVTM, CDR2 ANQGSEA. Trimming left V 4 bases short and J 7 bases short, with 10 bases between. CDR3: CSVAEGSEKLFF. CDR3 in DNA: TGCAGCGTTGCGGAGGGTTCTGAAAAACTGTTTTTT.

This clone was found a few times. CDR3 loop: CASSLLIGVGGNEQFF. As DNA, the CDR3 is TGTGCCAGCAGCCTTCTGATCGGGGTGGGGGGAAATGAGCAGTTCTTC. V and J are TRBV7-6 and TRBJ2-1; possibly TRBD2 for D (6 bases). Trimming removed 5 bases from V and 7 bases from J, with 21 bases in between. The germline V gene encodes CDR1 SGHVS and CDR2 FNYEAQ. The CDR3 extends over 16 amino acids. Drawing the rest from reference TRBV7-6 and TRBJ2-1, the complete variable domain is GAGVSQSPRYKVTKRGQDVALRCDPISGHVSLYWYRQALGQGPEFLTYFNYEAQQDKSGLPNDRFSAERPEGSISTLTIQRTEQRDSAMYRCASSLLIGVGGNEQFFGPGTRLTVL.

This chain uses TRBV27 with TRBJ1-5; no clear D gene. With 5 bases removed from V and 2 bases from J, the gap between germline ends came to 10 bases. CDR1 is MNHEY and CDR2 is SMNVEV in the germline V gene (reference sequence). The CDR3 is 14 residues long. CDR3 residues: CASSHPGGNQPQHF. CDR3 bases: TGTGCCAGCAGTCACCCCGGAGGCAATCAGCCCCAGCATTTT.

This clone came up a few times. The chain recombines TRBV4-1 with TRBJ2-5, with D perhaps matching TRBD2 (6 bases). CDR3 length equals 17 residues. The germline V and J ends were trimmed by 1 base and 4 bases, with 19 bases remaining between them. Germline CDR1 reads MGHRA; CDR2 reads YSYEKL. The CDR3 DNA reads as TGCGCCAGCAGCCAAGTTGGAAGGGGAGGAGGAAGAGAGACCCAGTACTTC. Translating gives CASSQVGRGGGRETQYF.

The V call is TRBV5-4, the J call TRBJ2-7; D is possibly TRBD2 (5 bases). CDR1 is SGHNT and CDR2 is YYREEE in the germline V gene (reference sequence). CDR3 length: 15 residues. V was trimmed by 1 base and J by 1 base, leaving 12 bases between them. CDR3 sequence: CASSLKGVVSYEQYF. The CDR3 DNA reads TGTGCCAGCAGCTTGAAGGGAGTAGTGTCCTACGAGCAGTACTTC.

The chain is built from TRBV7-9 and TRBJ2-2; D is unresolved. V dropped 0 bases and J dropped 2 bases, with 7 bases sitting between them. The CDR3 runs 15 residues. CDR1 and CDR2 from the germline V gene are SEHNR and FQNEAQ (reference sequence). The CDR3 here is CASSLAGSNTGELFF. Written as DNA, the CDR3 is TGTGCCAGCAGCTTAGCGGGCAGCAACACCGGGGAGCTGTTTTTT.

This rearrangement joins TRBV27 to TRBJ1-2; the D gene is possibly TRBD1 (6 bases). V shed 6 bases and J shed 4 bases, with 12 bases lying between them. The length of the CDR3 is 13 residues. Germline V gene sequence: CDR1 MNHEY, CDR2 SMNVEV (reference sequence). In DNA form, the CDR3 reads TGTGCCAGCAGCTCTACAGGGAGCTATGGCTACACCTTC. Protein product: CASSSTGSYGYTF.

The chain combines TRBV19 with TRBJ2-1; 15 positions agree with TRBD2. Unmatched junction bases numbered 11, after V lost 3 bases and J lost 2 bases. In germline, CDR1 is LNHDA, CDR2 SQIVND (reference sequence). The CDR3 consists of 20 residues. CDR3 loop: CASSIHGLAGGPGTYNEQFF. The DNA of the CDR3 is TGTGCCAGTAGTATTCATGGACTAGCGGGAGGGCCGGGGACCTACAATGAGCAGTTCTTC.

The chain is built from TRBV27 and TRBJ1-5; TRBD1 might be the D (5 bases). V was clipped by 0 bases and J by 1 base, with 7 bases between them. CDR3 length: 15 amino acids. The germline V gene has CDR1 MNHEY and CDR2 SMNVEV (reference sequence). The CDR3 sequence: CASSLSRGSNQPQHF. The CDR3 bases are TGTGCCAGCAGTTTATCGCGGGGGAGCAATCAGCCCCAGCATTTT.

This clone was detected only a few times. The V gene is TRBV5-6, the J gene TRBJ2-3; 7 bases are shared with TRBD1. Germline V gives CDR1 SGHDT, CDR2 YYEEEE. With V trimmed by 2 bases and J by 1 base, 1 base remained unmatched. CDR3 length equals 14 residues. The CDR3 loop is CASSFTGGTDTQYF. The CDR3 DNA sequence: TGTGCCAGCAGCTTTACAGGGGGCACAGATACGCAGTATTTT.

The chain combines TRBV9 with TRBJ2-7; the match to TRBD2 covers 9 bases. The J segment lost 2 bases and the V segment lost 4 bases, leaving 7 bases of the junction unmatched. The germline V gene encodes CDR1 SGDLS and CDR2 YYNGEE. CDR3 length: 15 residues. Here the CDR3 DNA reads TGTGCCAGCAGCCCTACCGCGGGGGGGACCTACGAGCAGTACTTC. Encoded protein: CASSPTAGGTYEQYF. Combining the CDR3 with reference TRBV9 and TRBJ2-7 gives the whole variable domain DSGVTQTPKHLITATGQRVTLRCSPRSGDLSVYWYQQSLDQGLQFLIQYYNGEERAKGNILERFSAQQFPDLHSELNLSSLELGDSALYFCASSPTAGGTYEQYFGPGTRLTVT.

V is TRBV5-4 and J is TRBJ1-1; D unclear. The germline V and J ends were trimmed by 4 bases and 0 bases, with 13 bases remaining between them. CDR1 and CDR2 (germline): SGHNT, YYREEE (reference sequence). The CDR3 contains 15 residues. The CDR3 sequence: CASSLRTGVNTEAFF. In nucleotides, the CDR3 is TGTGCCAGCAGCCTCCGGACCGGGGTGAACACTGAAGCTTTCTTT. The full variable domain, in which reference TRBV5-4 and TRBJ1-1 provide the parts outside the CDR3, is ETGVTQSPTHLIKTRGQQVTLRCSSQSGHNTVSWYQQALGQGPQFIFQYYREEENGRGNFPPRFSGLQFPNYSSELNVNALELDDSALYLCASSLRTGVNTEAFFGQGTRLTVV.

This clone was seen once. V is TRBV2 and J is TRBJ1-5; D may be TRBD1 (6 bases). This CDR3 has 13 residues. Deletions cut 6 bases from V and 6 bases from J, with 12 bases between. Per the germline V gene, CDR1 is SNHLY and CDR2 is FYNNEI. The CDR3 DNA sequence: TGTGCCAGCAGCGTAGAAGGGGGTCAGCCCCAGCATTTT. Translating it yields CASSVEGGQPQHF.

The chain recombines TRBV7-2 with TRBJ1-4, with D maybe TRBD1 (5 bases). Trimming removed 3 bases from V and 7 bases from J, with 12 bases in between. In germline, CDR1 is SGHTA, CDR2 FQGNSA. The CDR3 is 14 amino acids. The CDR3 region has the DNA TGTGCCAGCAGCTTCGTGACAGTTGGTGAAAAACTGTTTTTT. Residues: CASSFVTVGEKLFF. Together with reference TRBV7-2 and TRBJ1-4, the CDR3 gives the full variable domain: GAGVSQSPSNKVTEKGKDVELRCDPISGHTALYWYRQSLGQGLEFLIYFQGNSAPDKSGLPSDRFSAERTGGSVSTLTIQRTQQEDSAVYLCASSFVTVGEKLFFGSGTQLSVL.

This rearrangement joins TRBV28 to TRBJ1-5; no clear D. The germline gives CDR1 MDHEN, CDR2 SYDVKM. The CDR3 has 13 amino acids. V lost 6 bases and J 11 bases, leaving 17 bases between the germline ends. The CDR3 coding sequence is TGTGCCAGCAGCCAGAAACCAGCGGAGGCCCAGCATTTT. This encodes CASSQKPAEAQHF.

This clone is deemed medium-sized (0.01 to 0.1%). The V gene is TRBV11-2, the J gene TRBJ2-7; possible D gene TRBD2, 5 bases. The CDR3 extends over 11 amino acids. The germline CDR1 and CDR2 sequences are SGHAT and FQNNGV. The ends were cut back, 3 bases at V and 5 bases at J, with 5 bases in the middle. The CDR3 DNA follows: TGTGCCAGCAGCTTGGGAGACGAGCAGTACTTC. Residues: CASSLGDEQYF.

The J gene is TRBJ2-1, the V gene TRBV18; D may be TRBD1 (5 bases). The CDR3 runs to 15 residues. Trimming pared 1 base from V and 5 bases from J, leaving 12 bases between. Germline V CDR1 and CDR2: KGHSH, LQKENI. The CDR3 nucleotides are TGTGCCAGCTCACCACAGCAGGGAAGAGACAATGAGCAGTTCTTC. It codes for CASSPQQGRDNEQFF.

The chain uses TRBV27 and TRBJ1-2, with a weak D call TRBD1 (6 bases). V dropped 4 bases and J dropped 8 bases, with 14 bases sitting between them. This CDR3 spans 13 amino acids. Germline V lookup: CDR1 MNHEY, CDR2 SMNVEV (reference sequence). CDR3: CASSSRTDGGYTF. CDR3 DNA sequence: TGTGCCAGCAGTTCCCGGACAGATGGGGGCTACACCTTC.

The CDR3 sequence is CASSFNRESSTDTQYF. The CDR3 coding sequence is TGTGCCAGCAGCTTCAACAGGGAATCTAGCACAGATACGCAGTATTTT. V gene TRBV7-8 combines with J gene TRBJ2-3, with D possibly matching TRBD1 (6 bases). The V gene lost 3 bases and the J gene lost 0 bases, with 13 bases spanning the gap. CDR3 size: 16 residues. Per germline, CDR1 SGHVS and CDR2 FQNEAQ.

The table lists this clone with a few counts. The V call is TRBV7-2, the J call TRBJ2-1; 9 bases are a match to TRBD2. CDR1 SGHTA and CDR2 FQGNSA come from the germline V gene. This CDR3 contains 15 residues. V was pared by 0 bases and J by 8 bases, with 5 bases of the junction left unmatched. CDR3 residues: CASSLAAGGPDEQFF. The CDR3 nucleotides read TGTGCCAGCAGCTTAGCAGCGGGGGGTCCTGATGAGCAGTTCTTC.

J is TRBJ2-3 and V is TRBV7-6; D not resolved. Germline CDR1 SGHVS, CDR2 FNYEAQ. The CDR3 runs 12 residues. Between the trimmed V and J ends, which lost 4 bases and 3 bases, there was a span of 5 bases. The CDR3 DNA is TGTGCCAGCAGCTGGCGGACAGATACGCAGTATTTT. The encoded protein is CASSWRTDTQYF.